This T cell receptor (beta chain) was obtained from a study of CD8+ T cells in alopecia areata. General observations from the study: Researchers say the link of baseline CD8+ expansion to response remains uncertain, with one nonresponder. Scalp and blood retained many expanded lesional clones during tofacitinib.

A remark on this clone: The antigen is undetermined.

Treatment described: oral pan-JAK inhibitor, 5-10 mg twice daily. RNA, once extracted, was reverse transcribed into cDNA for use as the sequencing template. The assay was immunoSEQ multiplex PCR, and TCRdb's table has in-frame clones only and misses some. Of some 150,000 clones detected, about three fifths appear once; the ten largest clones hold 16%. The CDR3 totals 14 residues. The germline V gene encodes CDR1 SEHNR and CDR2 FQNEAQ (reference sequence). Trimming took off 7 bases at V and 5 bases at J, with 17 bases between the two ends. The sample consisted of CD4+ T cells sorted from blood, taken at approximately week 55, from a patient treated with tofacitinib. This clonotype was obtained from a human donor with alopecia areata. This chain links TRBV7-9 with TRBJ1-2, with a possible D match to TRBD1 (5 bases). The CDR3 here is CASIPDGTRYGYTF. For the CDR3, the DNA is TGTGCCAGCATCCCGGACGGGACTCGGTATGGCTACACCTTC.